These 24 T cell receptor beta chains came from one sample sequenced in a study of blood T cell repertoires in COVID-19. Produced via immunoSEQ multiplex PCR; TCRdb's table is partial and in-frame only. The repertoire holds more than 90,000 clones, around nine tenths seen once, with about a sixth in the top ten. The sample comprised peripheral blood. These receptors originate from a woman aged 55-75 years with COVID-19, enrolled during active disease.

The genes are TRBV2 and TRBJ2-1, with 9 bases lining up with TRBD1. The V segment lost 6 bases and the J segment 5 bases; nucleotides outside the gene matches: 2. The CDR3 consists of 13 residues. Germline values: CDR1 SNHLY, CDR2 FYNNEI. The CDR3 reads CASSGQGNNEQFF. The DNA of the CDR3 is TGTGCCAGCAGCGGACAGGGGAACAATGAGCAGTTCTTC.

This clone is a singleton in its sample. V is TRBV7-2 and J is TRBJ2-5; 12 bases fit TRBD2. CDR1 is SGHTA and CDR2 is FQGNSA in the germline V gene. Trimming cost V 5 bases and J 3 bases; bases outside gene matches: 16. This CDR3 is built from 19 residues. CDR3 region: CASSHRGTRTSGAKETQYF. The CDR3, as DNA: TGTGCCAGCAGCCACAGGGGGACGAGGACTAGCGGGGCTAAAGAGACCCAGTACTTC. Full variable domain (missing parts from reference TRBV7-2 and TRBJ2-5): GAGVSQSPSNKVTEKGKDVELRCDPISGHTALYWYRQSLGQGLEFLIYFQGNSAPDKSGLPSDRFSAERTGGSVSTLTIQRTQQEDSAVYLCASSHRGTRTSGAKETQYFGPGTRLLVL.

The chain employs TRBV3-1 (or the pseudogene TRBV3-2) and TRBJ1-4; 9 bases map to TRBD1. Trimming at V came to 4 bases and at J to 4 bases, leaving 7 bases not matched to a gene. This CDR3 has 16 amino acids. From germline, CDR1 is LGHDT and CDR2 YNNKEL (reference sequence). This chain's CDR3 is CASSPGTGQNNEKLFF. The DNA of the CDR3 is TGTGCCAGCAGCCCCGGGACAGGGCAGAATAATGAAAAACTGTTTTTT.

CDR3 sequence (DNA): TGTGCCAGCAGTTTATGGGCCAGCGGGGTGGATACGCAGTATTTT. As protein: CASSLWASGVDTQYF. The V and J genes are TRBV27 and TRBJ2-3; 7 bases line up with TRBD2. The ends lost 1 base at V and 6 bases at J; junction bases unmatched: 7. The CDR3 is made up of 15 amino acids. CDR1 is MNHEY, CDR2 SMNVEV, per germline (reference sequence).

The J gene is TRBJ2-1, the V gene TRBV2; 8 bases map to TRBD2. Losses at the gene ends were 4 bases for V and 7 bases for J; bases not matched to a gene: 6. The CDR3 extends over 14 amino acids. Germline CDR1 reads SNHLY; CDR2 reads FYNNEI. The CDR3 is CASSAQRGSNEQFF. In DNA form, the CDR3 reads TGTGCCAGCAGTGCGCAGCGGGGGTCGAATGAGCAGTTCTTC.

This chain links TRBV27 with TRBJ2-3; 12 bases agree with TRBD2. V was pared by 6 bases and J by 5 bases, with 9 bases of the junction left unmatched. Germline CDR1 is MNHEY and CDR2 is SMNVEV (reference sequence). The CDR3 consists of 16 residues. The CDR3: CASRGGLAGGKDTQYF. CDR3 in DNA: TGTGCCAGCAGGGGCGGGCTAGCGGGGGGGAAAGATACGCAGTATTTT.

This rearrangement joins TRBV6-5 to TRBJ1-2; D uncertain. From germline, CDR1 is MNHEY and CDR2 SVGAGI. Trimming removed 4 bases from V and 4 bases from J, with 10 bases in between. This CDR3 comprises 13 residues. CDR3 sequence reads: CASSSRHAYGYTF. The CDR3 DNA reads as TGTGCCAGCAGTTCAAGACATGCCTATGGCTACACCTTC.

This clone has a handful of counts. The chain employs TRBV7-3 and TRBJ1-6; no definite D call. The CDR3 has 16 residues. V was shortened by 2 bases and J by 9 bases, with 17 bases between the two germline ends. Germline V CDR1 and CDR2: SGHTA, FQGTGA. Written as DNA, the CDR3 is TGTGCCAGCAGCTTACAGGCTTCGGGGTCCGGTTCACCCCTCCACTTT. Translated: CASSLQASGSGSPLHF.

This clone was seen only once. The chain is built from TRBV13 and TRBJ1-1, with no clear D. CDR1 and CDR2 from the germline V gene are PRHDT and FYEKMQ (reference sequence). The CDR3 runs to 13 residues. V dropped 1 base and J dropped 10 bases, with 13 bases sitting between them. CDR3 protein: CASSLVSGKRAFF. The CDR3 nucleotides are TGTGCCAGCAGCTTAGTTAGCGGGAAGAGAGCTTTCTTT.

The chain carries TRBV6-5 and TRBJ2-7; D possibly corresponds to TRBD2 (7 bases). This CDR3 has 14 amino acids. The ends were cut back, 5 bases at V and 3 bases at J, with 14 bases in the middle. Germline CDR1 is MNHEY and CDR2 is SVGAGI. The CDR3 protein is CASSRTRGIYEQYF. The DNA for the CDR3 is TGTGCCAGCAGTAGGACTAGGGGGATCTACGAGCAGTACTTC.

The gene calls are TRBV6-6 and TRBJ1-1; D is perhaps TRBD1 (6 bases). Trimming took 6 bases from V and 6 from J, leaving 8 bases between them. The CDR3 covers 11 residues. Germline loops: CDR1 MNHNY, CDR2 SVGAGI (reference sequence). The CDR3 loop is CASRRQAEAFF. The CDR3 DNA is TGTGCCAGCAGACGACAGGCTGAAGCTTTCTTT.

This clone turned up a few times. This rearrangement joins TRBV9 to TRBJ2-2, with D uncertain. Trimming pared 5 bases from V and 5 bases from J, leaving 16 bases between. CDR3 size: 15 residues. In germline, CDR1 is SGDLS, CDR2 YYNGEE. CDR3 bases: TGTGCCAGCAGTGCAGAAGGATTGAGGACCGGGGAGCTGTTTTTT. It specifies CASSAEGLRTGELFF.

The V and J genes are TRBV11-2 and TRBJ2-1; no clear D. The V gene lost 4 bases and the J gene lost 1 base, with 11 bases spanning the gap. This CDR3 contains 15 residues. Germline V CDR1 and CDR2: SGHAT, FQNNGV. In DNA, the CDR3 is TGTGCCAGCAGCTCGCGCTTTAAGTCCTACAATGAGCAGTTCTTC. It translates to CASSSRFKSYNEQFF.

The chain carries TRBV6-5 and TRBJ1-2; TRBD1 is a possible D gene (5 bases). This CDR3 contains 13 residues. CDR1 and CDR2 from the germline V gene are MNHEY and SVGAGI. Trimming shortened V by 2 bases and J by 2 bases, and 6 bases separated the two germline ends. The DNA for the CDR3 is TGTGCCAGCAGTTACCCAGGGAACTATGGCTACACCTTC. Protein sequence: CASSYPGNYGYTF.

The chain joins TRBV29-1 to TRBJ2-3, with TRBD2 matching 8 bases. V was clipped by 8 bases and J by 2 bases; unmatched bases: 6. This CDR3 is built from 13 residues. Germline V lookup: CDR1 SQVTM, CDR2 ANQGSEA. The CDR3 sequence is CSLAGGVTDTQYF. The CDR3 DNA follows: TGCAGCCTAGCCGGGGGGGTCACAGATACGCAGTATTTT.

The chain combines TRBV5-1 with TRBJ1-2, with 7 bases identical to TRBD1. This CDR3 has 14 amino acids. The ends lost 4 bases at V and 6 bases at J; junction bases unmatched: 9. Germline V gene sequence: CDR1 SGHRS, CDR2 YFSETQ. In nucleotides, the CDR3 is TGCGCCAGCAGCCCGGATGGGACAGTTGATGGCTACACCTTC. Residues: CASSPDGTVDGYTF.

CDR3 DNA sequence: TGTGCCAGCAGCTTGTTAGGGGATGGTCAGCCCCAGCATTTT. Protein sequence: CASSLLGDGQPQHF. The chain combines TRBV5-6 with TRBJ1-5, with D possibly being TRBD1 (5 bases). The CDR3 has 14 residues. Germline loops: CDR1 SGHDT, CDR2 YYEEEE. Trimming pared 1 base from V and 6 bases from J, leaving 11 bases between.

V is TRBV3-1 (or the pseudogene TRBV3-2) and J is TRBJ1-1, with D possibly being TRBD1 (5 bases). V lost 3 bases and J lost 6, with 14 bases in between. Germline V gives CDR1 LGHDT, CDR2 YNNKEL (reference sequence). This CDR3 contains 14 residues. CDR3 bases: TGTGCCAGCAGCCAGCCCGTCGGGGGGGCTGAAGCTTTCTTT. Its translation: CASSQPVGGAEAFF.

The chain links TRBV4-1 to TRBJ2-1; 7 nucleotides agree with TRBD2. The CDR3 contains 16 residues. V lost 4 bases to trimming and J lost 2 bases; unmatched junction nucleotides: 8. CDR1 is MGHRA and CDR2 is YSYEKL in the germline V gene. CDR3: CASSLSSSGPYNEQFF. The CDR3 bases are TGCGCCAGCAGCCTATCCTCTAGCGGACCCTACAATGAGCAGTTCTTC.

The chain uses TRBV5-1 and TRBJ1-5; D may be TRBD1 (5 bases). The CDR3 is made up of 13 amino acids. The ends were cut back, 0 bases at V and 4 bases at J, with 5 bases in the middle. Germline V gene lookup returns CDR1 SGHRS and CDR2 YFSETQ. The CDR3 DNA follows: TGCGCCAGCAGCTTGGACAGGAATCAGCCCCAGCATTTT. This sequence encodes CASSLDRNQPQHF.

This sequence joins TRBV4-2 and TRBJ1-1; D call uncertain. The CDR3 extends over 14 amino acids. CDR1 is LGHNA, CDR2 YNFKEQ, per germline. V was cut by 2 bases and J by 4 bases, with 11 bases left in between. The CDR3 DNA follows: TGTGCCAGCAGCCAACGAGGGAATTCCACTGAAGCTTTCTTT. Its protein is CASSQRGNSTEAFF.

The chain's CDR3 is CASSFWTGDTEAFF. The DNA for the CDR3 is TGTGCCAGTAGTTTTTGGACAGGTGACACTGAAGCTTTCTTT. This rearrangement joins TRBV19 to TRBJ1-1; 7 bases match TRBD1. Trimming cost V 5 bases and J 3 bases; bases outside gene matches: 6. CDR3 size: 14 residues. CDR1 is LNHDA and CDR2 is SQIVND in the germline V gene (reference sequence).

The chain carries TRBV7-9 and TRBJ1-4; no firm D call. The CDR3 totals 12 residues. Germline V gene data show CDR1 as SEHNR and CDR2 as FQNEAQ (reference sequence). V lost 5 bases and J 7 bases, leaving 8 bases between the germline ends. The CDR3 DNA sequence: TGTGCCAGCAGCCGCGTCGTTGAAAAACTGTTTTTT. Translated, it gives CASSRVVEKLFF.

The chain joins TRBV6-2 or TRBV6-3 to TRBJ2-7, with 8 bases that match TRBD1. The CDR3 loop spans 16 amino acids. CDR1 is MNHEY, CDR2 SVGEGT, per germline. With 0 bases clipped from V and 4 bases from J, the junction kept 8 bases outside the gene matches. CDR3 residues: CASSYSSIGQGYEQYF. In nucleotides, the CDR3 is TGTGCCAGCAGTTACTCTTCGATCGGACAGGGATACGAGCAGTACTTC.